The T cell receptor (beta chain) described here comes from a study of Ad26.COV2.S vaccination and SARS-CoV-2 variants. Regarding the study as a whole: Participants given vaccine showed non-spike TCR breadth similar to that of placebo recipients. Spike-specific TCR breadth ran higher among vaccine recipients than placebo recipients. Estimates derived from TCR breadth and depth analyses may have underestimated total T cell responses.

The V end lost 7 bases, the J end lost 4 bases, and 13 bases lay between the germline ends. Germline CDR1 and CDR2: LNHDA and SQIVND (reference sequence). The CDR3 totals 13 residues. Regarding treatment: over 15 received Ad26.COV2.S at low or high dose, single or two shots; 5 received placebo; per-sample allocation not given. Specimen acquisition occurred on day 63 following the initial vaccine or placebo injection. Wuhan-strain spike was delivered by a replication-incompetent Ad26 vector. Generated by immunoSEQ multiplex PCR, the TCRdb table keeps only in-frame clones and is missing some. The sample includes hundreds of thousands of clones, around 86% seen only once; the top ten take roughly 3.1%. A few counts support this clone. The antigen is undetermined.

The V gene is TRBV19, the J gene TRBJ1-1, with D possibly TRBD1 on 6 matching bases. The material sequenced was peripheral blood, taken in a trial of Ad26.COV2.S vaccine versus placebo. The TCR was taken from a person between 18 and 65 years old who received the Ad26.COV2.S COVID-19 vaccine or a placebo. Here the CDR3 reads CASNTQGSTEAFF. Here the CDR3 DNA reads TGTGCCAGTAACACGCAGGGGTCCACTGAAGCTTTCTTT.